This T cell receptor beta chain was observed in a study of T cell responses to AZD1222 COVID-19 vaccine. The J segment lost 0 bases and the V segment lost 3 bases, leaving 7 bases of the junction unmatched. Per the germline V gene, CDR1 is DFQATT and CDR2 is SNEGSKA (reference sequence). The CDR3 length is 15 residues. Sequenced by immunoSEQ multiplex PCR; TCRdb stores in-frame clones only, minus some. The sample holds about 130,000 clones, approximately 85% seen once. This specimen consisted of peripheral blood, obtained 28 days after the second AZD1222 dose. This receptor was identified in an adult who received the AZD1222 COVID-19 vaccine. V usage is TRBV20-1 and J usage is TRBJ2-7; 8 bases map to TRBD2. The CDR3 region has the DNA TGCAGTGCTAGTGTTCCAGCGGGGGTCTCCTACGAGCAGTACTTC. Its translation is CSASVPAGVSYEQYF.